This T cell receptor (beta chain) is from a study of siplizumab effects on memory and regulatory T cells. It was about 10^5 TCR templates that were assayed per sample. The table came from immunoSEQ multiplex PCR; TCRdb's copy has only in-frame clones and leaves some out. The table shows 100,000 or so clones, with just over 90% occurring only once. On this clone: Antigen: not known.

Germline V gene sequence: CDR1 SGHRS, CDR2 YFSETQ. CDR3 size: 12 residues. V dropped 0 bases and J dropped 5 bases, with 6 bases sitting between them. Points from the study as a whole: Mappable CD4+ clones that were alloreactive averaged 68.8% Treg-derived with siplizumab versus roughly 25% in controls. The authors could not assign a naive or memory phenotype to roughly 75-95% of proliferating CD4+ or CD8+ clones. Contribution to the alloresponse seemed major for naive T cells, which also seemed more diverse than memory cells.

The chain carries TRBV5-1 and TRBJ2-7; no definite D call. The receptor was isolated from a human donor in good health. Sequencing used CD4+ T cells sorted from blood. The CDR3 spells CASSLGANEQYF. The CDR3 DNA is TGCGCCAGCAGCTTGGGAGCAAACGAGCAGTACTTC.